The 21 T cell receptor beta chains below come from one sample, sequenced in a study of T cells after yellow fever vaccination. One entry per CDR3 protein results from TCRdb running MiXCR on the 5' RACE reads. The sample holds 300,000 or so distinct CDR3 sequences; approximately 8% are singletons and the top ten take roughly 15%. This sample comprised PBMCs, obtained approximately 47 days after the first yellow fever vaccination. The receptors stem from a man younger than 35 who received the YFV17D yellow fever vaccine.

This clonotype was observed a handful of times. V is TRBV4-3 and J is TRBJ2-1, with 12 bases lining up with TRBD2. Per germline, CDR1 LGHNA and CDR2 YSLEER. Germline trimming cut 0 bases from V and 1 base from J; bases unmatched to any gene: 7. The CDR3 loop spans 19 amino acids. CDR3 amino acids: CASSQEGLAGPWSYNEQFF. The CDR3 nucleotides read TGCGCCAGCAGCCAAGAAGGACTAGCGGGGCCTTGGTCCTACAATGAGCAGTTCTTC.

This clonotype has only a few counts. The CDR3 protein is CSARSDGVSTDTQYF. DNA for the CDR3: TGCAGTGCTAGATCGGACGGGGTTAGCACAGATACGCAGTATTTT. This chain links TRBV20-1 with TRBJ2-3; possibly TRBD2 for D (5 bases). Germline V gene lookup returns CDR1 DFQATT and CDR2 SNEGSKA (reference sequence). Trimming shortened V by 2 bases and J by 0 bases, and 12 bases separated the two germline ends. The CDR3 has 15 amino acids.

V gene TRBV9 combines with J gene TRBJ2-6; D possibly corresponds to TRBD2 (5 bases). V was cut by 4 bases and J by 0 bases, with 14 bases left in between. This CDR3 region has 17 residues. Germline V gene data show CDR1 as SGDLS and CDR2 as YYNGEE. The CDR3 loop reads CASSPEGGSSGANVLTF. CDR3 DNA: TGTGCCAGCAGCCCAGAGGGCGGTAGCTCTGGGGCCAACGTCCTGACTTTC.

This clonotype appeared a single time. V gene TRBV7-2 combines with J gene TRBJ2-7; 9 bases align to TRBD2. The CDR3 is 16 amino acids. Per the germline V gene, CDR1 is SGHTA and CDR2 is FQGNSA. The V segment lost 5 bases and the J segment 4 bases; nucleotides outside the gene matches: 12. For the CDR3, the DNA is TGTGCCAGCAGCCTGAGAGCGGGGGGCAACTGGTACGAGCAGTACTTC. Protein sequence: CASSLRAGGNWYEQYF.

This clonotype appeared a few times. The V gene is TRBV20-1, the J gene TRBJ1-1; D unclear. V was shortened by 0 bases and J by 8 bases, with 10 bases between the two germline ends. The CDR3 covers 12 residues. CDR1 and CDR2 from the germline V gene are DFQATT and SNEGSKA (reference sequence). The CDR3 region is CSARDRLAEAFF. The CDR3, as DNA: TGCAGTGCTAGAGATCGTTTGGCGGAAGCTTTCTTT.

This clonotype was seen ten or more times. The CDR3 bases are TGTGCCAGCAGCTCGAGACAGGGGTCCTACAATGAGCAGTTCTTC. As protein: CASSSRQGSYNEQFF. The V and J genes are TRBV7-9 and TRBJ2-1; 8 nucleotides line up with TRBD1. Looked up from germline, CDR1 is SEHNR and CDR2 is FQNEAQ (reference sequence). The CDR3 is made up of 15 amino acids. Trimming took 4 bases from V and 1 from J; bases not matched to a gene: 3.

This clonotype came up many times. This chain uses TRBV28 with TRBJ2-7; D perhaps matches TRBD2 (6 bases). The V gene lost 5 bases and the J gene lost 2 bases, with 13 bases spanning the gap. Germline lookup yields CDR1 MDHEN and CDR2 SYDVKM. This CDR3 has 14 amino acids. CDR3 amino acids: CASSEFRGTYEQYV. The CDR3 DNA sequence: TGTGCCAGCAGTGAATTTCGGGGGACCTACGAGCAGTACGTC.

The chain employs TRBV7-2 and TRBJ1-3; the match to TRBD1 covers 8 bases. The CDR3 covers 16 residues. CDR1 and CDR2 from the germline V gene are SGHTA and FQGNSA. After removal of 5 bases from V and 3 bases from J, the junction contained 9 bases not matched to a gene. The CDR3, as DNA: TGTGCCAGCAGCCCATATACAGGGGGTGGTGGAAACACCATATATTTT. Its translation is CASSPYTGGGGNTIYF.

The chain links TRBV12-3 or TRBV12-4 to TRBJ2-7; no reliable D call. The CDR3 contains 12 residues. Trimming pared 2 bases from V and 4 bases from J, leaving 6 bases between. In nucleotides, the CDR3 is TGTGCCAGCAGTTTACACCAGTACGAGCAGTACGTC. Translating gives CASSLHQYEQYV.

The sample holds many counts of this clonotype. The rearrangement uses TRBV7-9 and TRBJ2-5; a possible D gene is TRBD1 (6 bases). There are 16 residues in the CDR3. With 2 bases removed from V and 1 base from J, the gap between germline ends came to 14 bases. Germline CDR1 reads SEHNR; CDR2 reads FQNEAQ (reference sequence). The CDR3 region is CASSLPTTGFQETQYF. In DNA form, the CDR3 reads TGTGCCAGCAGCTTACCCACCACAGGGTTCCAAGAGACCCAGTACTTC.

The rearrangement uses TRBV7-8 and TRBJ1-1; D perhaps matches TRBD1 (6 bases). V lost 4 bases, J lost 1 base, and 16 bases lay in between. The CDR3 consists of 16 residues. The germline V gene has CDR1 SGHVS and CDR2 FQNEAQ. The CDR3 DNA is TGTGCCAGCAGCTCCCCAAGGGGGAAAGGGAACACTGAAGCTTTCTTT. It encodes CASSSPRGKGNTEAFF.

This clonotype occurred a few times. The chain links TRBV5-1 to TRBJ2-3, with a weak D call TRBD2 (5 bases). Trimming pared 5 bases from V and 2 bases from J, leaving 12 bases between. The CDR3 spans 14 residues. Germline V lookup: CDR1 SGHRS, CDR2 YFSETQ. The CDR3 DNA reads as TGCGCCAGCAGACTAGGACTGGCCACAGATACGCAGTATTTT. Translation: CASRLGLATDTQYF.

This clonotype has at least ten counts. CDR3 sequence (DNA): TGTGCCAGCAGTTCATCCTACGAGCAGTACTTC. This encodes CASSSSYEQYF. The rearrangement joins TRBV12-3 or TRBV12-4 to TRBJ2-7; no clear D. V was cut by 4 bases and J by 1 base, with 2 bases left in between. The CDR3 covers 11 residues.

This clonotype appeared a few times. The chain has TRBV4-1 and TRBJ2-3; 11 bases align to TRBD2. The V and J ends lost 2 bases and 3 bases, in that order; junction bases with no gene match: 4. The length of the CDR3 is 16 residues. In germline, CDR1 is MGHRA, CDR2 YSYEKL. DNA of the CDR3: TGCGCCAGCAGCCAAAAACTAGCGGGGGAGACAGATACGCAGTATTTT. Protein sequence: CASSQKLAGETDTQYF.

This chain connects TRBV19 to TRBJ1-2; TRBD1 is a possible D gene (6 bases). Trimming shortened V by 9 bases and J by 4 bases, and 18 bases separated the two germline ends. The CDR3 spans 14 residues. From germline, CDR1 is LNHDA and CDR2 SQIVND (reference sequence). The CDR3 sequence is CASEEGGLGYGYTF. In DNA, the CDR3 is TGTGCCAGCGAGGAGGGGGGACTCGGCTATGGCTACACCTTC.

This clonotype showed up many times. The chain links TRBV11-1 to TRBJ2-4, with 9 bases identical to TRBD1. The CDR3 consists of 15 residues. V lost 4 bases to trimming and J lost 4 bases; unmatched junction nucleotides: 5. CDR1 and CDR2 (germline): SGHAT, FQDESV (reference sequence). CDR3: CASSSSQGAKNIQYF. CDR3 in DNA: TGTGCCAGCAGCTCCTCACAGGGGGCGAAAAACATTCAGTACTTC.

V is TRBV9 and J is TRBJ1-5; D is perhaps TRBD1 (6 bases). CDR1 is SGDLS and CDR2 is YYNGEE in the germline V gene. This CDR3 is 15 amino acids long. Trimming shortened V by 2 bases and J by 2 bases, and 11 bases separated the two germline ends. The CDR3 region has the DNA TGTGCCAGCAGCGTTACAGGGAGCGGCAATCAGCCCCAGCATTTT. Its translation is CASSVTGSGNQPQHF.

This clonotype appeared many times. The chain carries TRBV9 and TRBJ2-1, with D possibly being TRBD1 or TRBD2 (5 bases each). The CDR3 runs to 15 residues. V lost 3 bases and J 0 bases, leaving 10 bases between the germline ends. Per germline, CDR1 SGDLS and CDR2 YYNGEE. For the CDR3, the DNA is TGTGCCAGCAGCGCTCCAGGGAGCTCCTACAATGAGCAGTTCTTC. Translation: CASSAPGSSYNEQFF.

V usage is TRBV21-1 and J usage is TRBJ2-7; the D call in the table, TRBD1, was not verified against the DNA. TRBV21-1 is noted as a pseudogene. The CDR3 sequence is 18 residues long. The CDR3 DNA reads TGTGCCAGCAGCTTTTGGGCGCGGGCGGGGGCCACCTCCTACGAGCAGTACGTC. Protein sequence: CASSFWARAGATSYEQYV.

The chain joins TRBV27 to TRBJ2-3; 11 positions agree with TRBD2. After removal of 6 bases from V and 4 bases from J, the junction contained 9 bases not matched to a gene. This CDR3 is built from 16 residues. The germline gives CDR1 MNHEY, CDR2 SMNVEV (reference sequence). The CDR3 DNA is TGTGCCAGCAGGCGGGGGACTAGCGGAGGGTCAGATACGCAGTATTTT. This translates into CASRRGTSGGSDTQYF.

This clonotype was counted between two and nine times. The CDR3 region is CASSYNRGGYEQYV. CDR3 sequence (DNA): TGTGCCAGCAGCTACAACAGGGGGGGTTACGAGCAGTACGTC. The chain combines TRBV7-2 with TRBJ2-7; D perhaps matches TRBD1 (8 bases). CDR3 length equals 14 residues. Germline V CDR1 and CDR2: SGHTA, FQGNSA. The V and J ends lost 4 bases and 4 bases respectively, with 14 bases between them.